The 17 T cell receptor beta chains in this list originate from one sample, sequenced in a study of blood T cell repertoires in COVID-19. TCRdb's table, derived via immunoSEQ multiplex PCR, lists solely in-frame clones and lacks some. This repertoire shows 140,000 to 150,000 clones, about 85% found once; its top ten account for approximately 2.5%. Material: peripheral blood. All receptors derive from a human donor with acute or convalescent COVID-19. The donor label of this sample is uncertain.

The gene calls are TRBV29-1 and TRBJ1-1; 7 nucleotides line up with TRBD1. In germline, CDR1 is SQVTM, CDR2 ANQGSEA. The CDR3 is 13 residues long. V trimming: 0 bases; J trimming: 12 bases; junction bases outside the gene matches: 10. Written as DNA, the CDR3 is TGCAGCGTTGAAGAAGCCCAGGGGGTGGGGTCTTTCTTT. This gives the protein CSVEEAQGVGSFF.

V and J are TRBV21-1 and TRBJ2-1; TRBD2 reflects the table's D call only, with no check against the DNA. TRBV21-1 is flagged as a pseudogene. The CDR3 has 16 amino acids. CDR3 DNA: TGTGCCAGCAAAAGATTAGCGGGAGGGTTTAACAATGAGCAGTTCTTC. Protein product: CASKRLAGGFNNEQFF.

The genes are TRBV4-1 and TRBJ2-1; 8 bases are shared with TRBD2. Trimming at V came to 0 bases and at J to 7 bases, leaving 8 bases not matched to a gene. Germline V gene sequence: CDR1 MGHRA, CDR2 YSYEKL. This CDR3 has 16 residues. The CDR3 bases are TGCGCCAGCAGCCAAGATCTTGCGGGAGGAGGGAATGAGCAGTTCTTC. This codes for CASSQDLAGGGNEQFF.

The chain has TRBV4-2 and TRBJ1-5, with 7 bases lining up with TRBD1. With V trimmed by 0 bases and J by 2 bases, 1 base remained unmatched. The germline gives CDR1 LGHNA, CDR2 YNFKEQ. The CDR3 has 15 amino acids. CDR3 nucleotides: TGTGCCAGCAGCCAAGAAGACAGGGGCAATCAGCCCCAGCATTTT. It specifies CASSQEDRGNQPQHF.

The CDR3 spells CASSPTGHENTEAFF. CDR3 bases: TGTGCCAGCAGTCCAACAGGGCATGAGAACACTGAAGCTTTCTTT. V gene TRBV7-2 combines with J gene TRBJ1-1, with D perhaps matching TRBD1 (6 bases). Germline V gene lookup returns CDR1 SGHTA and CDR2 FQGNSA. The CDR3 is 15 amino acids. Trimming removed 6 bases at V and 1 base at J, with 15 bases between.

The chain combines TRBV5-6 with TRBJ1-2, with 9 bases matching TRBD1. The trim removed 6 bases at V and 7 bases at J, leaving 10 bases unmatched. Germline assignment: CDR1 SGHDT and CDR2 YYEEEE. The CDR3 runs to 14 residues. The CDR3 nucleotides read TGTGCCAGCATTTCCGGGACAGGGTCCCCTGGCTACACCTTC. Its protein is CASISGTGSPGYTF. The variable domain in full, completed from reference TRBV5-6 and TRBJ1-2, reads DAGVTQSPTHLIKTRGQQVTLRCSPKSGHDTVSWYQQALGQGPQFIFQYYEEEERQRGNFPDRFSGHQFPNYSSELNVNALLLGDSALYLCASISGTGSPGYTFGSGTRLTVV.

This chain links TRBV2 with TRBJ1-2, with D perhaps TRBD1 (6 bases). V was pared by 1 base and J by 2 bases, with 8 bases between. CDR3 size: 14 residues. Germline lookup yields CDR1 SNHLY and CDR2 FYNNEI. CDR3 nucleotides: TGTGCCAGCAGTGAAGAGGGGGAAAACTATGGCTACACCTTC. Its protein is CASSEEGENYGYTF.

This clone was found once. The same CDR3 can be traced to other DNA sequences in this sample. The chain has TRBV4-3 and TRBJ1-5; the D gene is possibly TRBD1 (5 bases). The CDR3 sequence is 15 residues long. The V gene lost 0 bases and the J gene lost 3 bases, with 9 bases spanning the gap. Looked up from germline, CDR1 is LGHNA and CDR2 is YSLEER. CDR3 nucleotide sequence: TGCGCCAGCAGCCAAGACAGACAGTCCAATCAGCCCCAGCATTTT. It is translated as CASSQDRQSNQPQHF.

The chain employs TRBV6-5 and TRBJ2-3; 12 bases agree with TRBD2. After removal of 5 bases from V and 2 bases from J, the junction contained 2 bases not matched to a gene. Germline-derived CDR1 and CDR2 are MNHEY and SVGAGI. The CDR3 totals 15 residues. CDR3 region: CASSPSGRATDTQYF. The CDR3 region has the DNA TGTGCCAGCAGTCCTAGCGGGAGGGCCACAGATACGCAGTATTTT.

This CDR3 reads CAWSGQGEATEAFF. CDR3 coding DNA: TGTGCCTGGAGTGGTCAGGGGGAGGCCACTGAAGCTTTCTTT. The chain combines TRBV30 with TRBJ1-1; 7 bases agree with TRBD1. The germline gives CDR1 GTSNPN, CDR2 SVGIG (reference sequence). J was trimmed by 4 bases and V by 1 base; bases with no gene match: 6. The CDR3 is made up of 14 amino acids.

The chain recombines TRBV6-5 with TRBJ2-7; TRBD1 matches at 12 bases. Germline trimming cut 6 bases from V and 5 bases from J; bases unmatched to any gene: 5. The CDR3 runs 14 residues. Germline CDR1 reads MNHEY; CDR2 reads SVGAGI. The CDR3 here is CASRPGQGADEQYF. In DNA form, the CDR3 reads TGTGCCAGCAGACCGGGACAGGGGGCCGACGAGCAGTACTTC.

CDR3 DNA: TGTGCCAGCAGTATAGTACAGCCTAATTCACCCCTCCACTTT. Its translation: CASSIVQPNSPLHF. The V and J genes are TRBV28 and TRBJ1-6; D unresolved. The CDR3 contains 14 residues. The germline CDR1 and CDR2 sequences are MDHEN and SYDVKM. Trimming removed 5 bases from V and 6 bases from J, with 11 bases in between.

The J gene is TRBJ1-1, the V gene TRBV19; 9 bases are a match to TRBD1. Germline-derived CDR1 and CDR2 are LNHDA and SQIVND (reference sequence). V trimming: 6 bases; J trimming: 0 bases; junction bases outside the gene matches: 8. The CDR3 covers 16 residues. The CDR3 loop reads CASRGRTGAMNTEAFF. CDR3 in DNA: TGTGCCAGTAGGGGAAGGACAGGGGCCATGAACACTGAAGCTTTCTTT.

This sequence joins TRBV6-5 and TRBJ2-1; TRBD1 matches 8 bases. Germline V lookup: CDR1 MNHEY, CDR2 SVGAGI. After removal of 6 bases from V and 6 bases from J, the junction contained 1 base not matched to a gene. CDR3 length: 12 residues. CDR3 sequence (DNA): TGTGCCAGCAGGGACAGGGTCAATGAGCAGTTCTTC. Its protein is CASRDRVNEQFF.

The chain uses TRBV19 and TRBJ2-7; 9 bases agree with TRBD2. The germline V gene encodes CDR1 LNHDA and CDR2 SQIVND (reference sequence). V lost 5 bases, J lost 4 bases, and 3 bases stayed unmatched. This CDR3 has 13 amino acids. The CDR3 reads CASSRLAGYEQYV. CDR3 nucleotides: TGTGCCAGTAGTCGTCTAGCGGGGTACGAGCAGTACGTC.

The J gene is TRBJ1-2, the V gene TRBV5-1, with 7 bases aligning to TRBD1. The CDR3 is made up of 15 amino acids. The junction had 12 bases not matched to a gene; V was cut back by 4 bases and J by 6 bases. Germline V gene data show CDR1 as SGHRS and CDR2 as YFSETQ. This CDR3 reads CASSLGQAARDGYTF. CDR3 in DNA: TGCGCCAGCAGCCTTGGACAGGCCGCAAGGGATGGCTACACCTTC. Full variable domain (remainder filled in from reference TRBV5-1 and TRBJ1-2): KAGVTQTPRYLIKTRGQQVTLSCSPISGHRSVSWYQQTPGQGLQFLFEYFSETQRNKGNFPGRFSGRQFSNSRSEMNVSTLELGDSALYLCASSLGQAARDGYTFGSGTRLTVV.

The chain joins TRBV7-2 to TRBJ2-2; D might be TRBD2 (6 bases). CDR3 length: 15 amino acids. Trimming removed 2 bases at V and 5 bases at J, with 12 bases between. Germline CDR1 and CDR2: SGHTA and FQGNSA. CDR3: CASSLRRGRTGELFF. The CDR3 DNA reads TGTGCCAGCAGCTTACGGCGGGGCCGGACCGGGGAGCTGTTTTTT.